The rows below give T cell receptor beta chains drawn from one sample of a study of cytomegalovirus exposure and HLA in healthy donors. Clones were read by immunoSEQ multiplex PCR, and TCRdb kept only the in-frame ones, dropping some. This repertoire shows about 170,000 clones, roughly four fifths found once; its top ten account for 0.7% to 0.8%. The sequenced sample consisted of PBMCs. The origin of the receptors is a female donor in good health and CMV-seronegative. The CDR3 runs from the conserved cysteine through the conserved F or W. The D gene is left open where the match is weak. Expanded clones are given a class, and other clones once, few, many or no size at all.

j_call | clone_size | v_call | d_call | cdr3_nt | cdr3_aa
TRBJ2-3 | - | TRBV19 | TRBD1 | TGTGCCAGTAGTACCTTGGACAGGGGCCCAGATACGCAGTATTTT | CASSTLDRGPDTQYF
TRBJ2-3 | - | TRBV7-2 | TRBD1 | TGTGCCAGCAGCCGTGCCCTAAACAGGGGAGATACGCAGTATTTT | CASSRALNRGDTQYF
TRBJ2-7 | - | TRBV29-1 | TRBD1 | TGCAGCGTTGGGGACAGGGCCTCCTACGAGCAGTACTTC | CSVGDRASYEQYF
TRBJ2-4 | - | TRBV5-1 | - | TGCGCCAGCAGCCCCGGAGAGGCAGACATTCAGTACTTC | CASSPGEADIQYF
TRBJ2-7 | - | TRBV5-6 | - | TGTGCCAGCAGCTTTGTAGACAGCAACTTCTACGAGCAGTACTTC | CASSFVDSNFYEQYF
TRBJ2-3 | few | TRBV27 | TRBD2 | TGTGCCAGCAGTTTACAATCCACTCTAGCGGGAGGGCCAGGGGATACGCAGTATTTT | CASSLQSTLAGGPGDTQYF
TRBJ1-1 | - | TRBV5-5 | - | TGTGCCAGCAGCTTGGCGAGCTTTGTCTCCTTATCAGGGAACACTGAAGCTTTCTTT | CASSLASFVSLSGNTEAFF
TRBJ2-1 | - | TRBV6-5 | - | TGTGCCAGCAGTCGTTACAATGAGCAGTTCTTC | CASSRYNEQFF
TRBJ2-2 | - | TRBV5-4 | TRBD1 | TGTGCCAGCAGCTCCGGACAGGCGAACACCGGGGAGCTGTTTTTT | CASSSGQANTGELFF
TRBJ2-2 | - | TRBV7-2 | - | TGTGCCAGCAGCTCGAGAGGGACCGGGGAGCTGTTTTTT | CASSSRGTGELFF
TRBJ2-7 | few | TRBV2 | - | TGTGCCAGCTCAACAGGGCCCTACGAGCAGTACTTC | CASSTGPYEQYF
TRBJ2-7 | - | TRBV27 | - | TGTGCCAGCAGGGGGGACTCCTACGAGCAGTACTTC | CASRGDSYEQYF
TRBJ2-7 | - | TRBV5-4 | - | TGTGCCAGCAGCTTGGGGCAGGGAAACTCCTACGAGCAGTACTTC | CASSLGQGNSYEQYF
TRBJ2-1 | once | TRBV5-1 | - | TGCGCCAGCAGCACTCTCGGGTCCTACAATGAGCAGTTCTTC | CASSTLGSYNEQFF
TRBJ2-5 | - | TRBV6-5 | - | TGTGCCAGCAGTTACGCTGATCGGGAGACCCAGTACTTC | CASSYADRETQYF
TRBJ2-6 | - | TRBV4-3 | - | TGCGCCAGCAGCCAAACAGGGCTCGGGGCCAACGGCCTGACTTTC | CASSQTGLGANGLTF
TRBJ2-3 | - | TRBV19 | - | TGTGCCAGTAGTATAGCGGCTAGCGGCACAGATACGCAGTATTTT | CASSIAASGTDTQYF
TRBJ1-1 | few | TRBV5-4 | - | TGTGCCAGCAGCTTGGTGGGCAGGAGGGGCACTGAAGCTTTCTTT | CASSLVGRRGTEAFF
TRBJ2-7 | few | TRBV4-3 | - | TGCGCCAGCAGCGGTGGAACAGGGCATTCCTACGAGCAGTACTTC | CASSGGTGHSYEQYF
TRBJ2-2 | - | TRBV4-3 | - | TGCGCCAGCAGCCAATCCCCTTTCACCGGGGAGCTGTTTTTT | CASSQSPFTGELFF
TRBJ2-7 | - | TRBV5-4 | TRBD2 | TGTGCCAGCAGCTCTCTCGGCGGGAGGGGTGCCTACGAGCAGTACTTC | CASSSLGGRGAYEQYF
TRBJ2-3 | once | TRBV7-3 | TRBD2 | TGTGCCAGCAGCCCCATAGCGGGGGGGCCCCATACGCAGTATTTT | CASSPIAGGPHTQYF